This entry describes one T cell receptor (beta chain). The target of this receptor is not known. This may arise from a read error, as a much more abundant clone is one base away. Naive CD8 T cell libraries were made from around 20,000 to 1,000,000 sorted cells using 10%, 30% or 50% of purified RNA. Naive CD8 T cells, defined as CD8+CD4-CCR7+CD45RA+, were FACS-sorted into RLT Plus buffer on a BD FACSAria II. Detection sensitivity was tested by spiking Jurkat RNA equal to fewer than twelve TCR copies' worth into samples containing roughly 19,000-1,100,000 naive CD8 T cells. Enrichment of CD8 T cells was done with RosetteSep CD8+ T Cell Enrichment Cocktail plus Ficoll-Paque, and ACK red cell lysis came afterward. The data stem from a study of molecular identifiers for immune sequencing clone quantification (dated by TCRdb to the late 2010s). Context from the whole study: For a replicate experiment, RNA from roughly 20,000 or 100,000 naive CD8 T cells was divided into five aliquots, and four of the five aliquots were sequenced. CD8 T cells were used in a methods study to benchmark molecular-identifier clustering-based TCR repertoire sequencing (MIDCIRS) and TCR RNA copy counting.

Overall results and qualifications from the work: Modeling indicated around 3.2 TCR RNA copies recovered per cell, compared with about ten by digital PCR, which implies a capture efficiency of approximately 30%. Highly expanded clone sizes could be underestimated because identical TCR molecules may share a barcode. When barcode sub-clustering was omitted, TCR diversity was inflated by chimeric consensus sequences, with chimeras reaching as high as 47%. Even against a background of around 900,000 naive CD8 T cells, spiked-in Jurkat TCR RNA amounting to a single cell's worth was reported to be detectable. Naive libraries contained spiked-in Jurkat TCR RNA (approximately 10 copies' worth), which is not part of the donor repertoire. In CMV-specific effector cells, clones with more than 20 RNA copies accounted for over 98% of molecules, whereas in naive cells such clones accounted for under 1%.

Libraries were built with PCR. TCRdb shows the sequencer as NextSeq 500. Preparation of bulk TCR libraries followed a previously described approach, with the TCR primers listed in Table S5. The Qiagen AllPrep DNA/RNA kit was used to purify total RNA. Before any analysis, reads coming from multiple sequencing runs of the same library were combined into one pool. The study's own analysis went as follows. Only reads with exact TCR constant sequence were kept, trimmed to 150 nt, and grouped by their 12-nt molecular barcodes. Reads within each barcode group were sub-clustered using a 15% Levenshtein threshold, and quality-weighted consensus sequences were constructed for each RNA molecule. Non-functional sequences were discarded, and so were lower-count sequences lying one edit away from another sequence. Based on a fit of two negative binomial distributions, barcode sub-clusters having less than 20% of the maximum read count were discarded. The public sequencing data were trimmed at Q25 with fastp and processed into clonotypes with MiXCR by TCRdb, which kept only in-frame beta chains. Each record represents a unique CDR3 protein, reported with the most common genes and DNA among its rows. The V and J calls and clone size are TCRdb's, not the authors'. The table for this sample lists approximately 630,000 distinct CDR3 sequences; about 25% of them were counted only once. Jointly, the top ten make up about 0.84% of the sample.

Specimen: naive CD8+ T cells from blood, with Jurkat cell RNA spiked in. What this sample's cell subset or site label stands for: FACS-sorted CD8+CD4-CCR7+CD45RA+ naive T cells. This TCR was sampled from a human donor in good health. Some libraries in this study had Jurkat cell RNA spiked in.

The DNA sequence is as follows: TGTGCCTGCAGCGTAGACAATGAAGAAGAGACCCAGTACTTC. This translates into CACSVDNEEETQYF. Recombination connected TRBV9 to TRBJ2-5, with no confident D gene call. Counted from cysteine to phenylalanine, this CDR3 has 14 amino acids. The only DNA kept is the CDR3, 42 bases in frame from the first base. Via the germline V gene, CDR1 is SGDLS and CDR2 YYNGEE.